Below, one T cell receptor (beta chain) is given with its context. This CDR3 spans 13 amino acids. Germline V gene lookup returns CDR1 LGHDT and CDR2 YNNKEL (reference sequence). Trimming cost V 4 bases and J 9 bases; bases outside gene matches: 4. This specimen comes from a study of control samples from healthy donors and cancer patients. Some clones are missing from TCRdb's copy, which holds only in-frame ones; the method was immunoSEQ multiplex PCR. The table shows fewer than 200,000 clones, with 70% to 90% occurring only once. The sample taken for sequencing was blood. The clonotype was recovered from a man younger than 40 in good health. The chain carries TRBV3-1 (or the pseudogene TRBV3-2) and TRBJ1-2; the match to TRBD1 covers 11 bases. The CDR3 here is CASSLGQGASYTF. The DNA for the CDR3 is TGTGCCAGCAGCCTAGGACAGGGGGCGAGCTACACCTTC.